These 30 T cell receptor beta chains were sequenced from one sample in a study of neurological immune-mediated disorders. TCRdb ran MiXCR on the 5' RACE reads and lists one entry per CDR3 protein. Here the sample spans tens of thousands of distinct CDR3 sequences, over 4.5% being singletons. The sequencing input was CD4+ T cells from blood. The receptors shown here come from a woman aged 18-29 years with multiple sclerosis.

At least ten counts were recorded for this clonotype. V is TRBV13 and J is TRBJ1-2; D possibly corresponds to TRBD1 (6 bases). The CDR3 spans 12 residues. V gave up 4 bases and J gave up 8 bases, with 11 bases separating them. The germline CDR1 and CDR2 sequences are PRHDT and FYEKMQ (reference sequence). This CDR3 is CASSWGGEGYTF. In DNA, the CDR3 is TGTGCCAGCAGCTGGGGGGGCGAGGGCTACACCTTC.

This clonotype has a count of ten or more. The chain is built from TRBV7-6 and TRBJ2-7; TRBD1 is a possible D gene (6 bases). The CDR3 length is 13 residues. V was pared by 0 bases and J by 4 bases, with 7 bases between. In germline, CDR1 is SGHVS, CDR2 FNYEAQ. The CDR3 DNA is TGTGCCAGCAGCTTAGCCAGGGGATACGAGCAGTACTTC. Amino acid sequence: CASSLARGYEQYF.

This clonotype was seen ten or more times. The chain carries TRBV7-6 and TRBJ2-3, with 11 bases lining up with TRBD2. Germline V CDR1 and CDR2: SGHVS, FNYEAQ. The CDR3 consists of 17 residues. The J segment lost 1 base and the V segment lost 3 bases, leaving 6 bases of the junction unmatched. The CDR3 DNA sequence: TGTGCCAGCAGCTTGGTAGCGGGAGGGCCCGGCACAGATACGCAGTATTTT. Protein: CASSLVAGGPGTDTQYF.

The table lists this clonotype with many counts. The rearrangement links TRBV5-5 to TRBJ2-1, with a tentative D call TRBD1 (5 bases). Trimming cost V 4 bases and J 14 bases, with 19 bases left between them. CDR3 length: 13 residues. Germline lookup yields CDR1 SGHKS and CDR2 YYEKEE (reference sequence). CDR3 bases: TGTGCCAGCAGCCGATATATGTTATCCAGGGAGTTCTTC. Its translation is CASSRYMLSREFF. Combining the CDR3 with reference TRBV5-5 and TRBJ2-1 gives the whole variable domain DAGVTQSPTHLIKTRGQQVTLRCSPISGHKSVSWYQQVLGQGPQFIFQYYEKEERGRGNFPDRFSARQFPNYSSELNVNALLLGDSALYLCASSRYMLSREFFGPGTRLTVL.

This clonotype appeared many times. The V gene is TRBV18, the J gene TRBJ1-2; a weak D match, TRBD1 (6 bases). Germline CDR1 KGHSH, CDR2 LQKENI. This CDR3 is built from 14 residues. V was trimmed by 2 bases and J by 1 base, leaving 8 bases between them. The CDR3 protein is CASSPRTVNYGYTF. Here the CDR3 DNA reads TGTGCCAGCTCACCAAGGACAGTTAACTATGGCTACACCTTC.

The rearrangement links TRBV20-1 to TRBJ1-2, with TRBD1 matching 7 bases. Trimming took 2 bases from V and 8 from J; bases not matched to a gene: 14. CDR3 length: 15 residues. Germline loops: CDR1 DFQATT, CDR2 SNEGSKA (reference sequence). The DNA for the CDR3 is TGCAGTGCTAGAACCCCGGACAGGCGAACTGGAGGCTACACCTTC. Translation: CSARTPDRRTGGYTF.

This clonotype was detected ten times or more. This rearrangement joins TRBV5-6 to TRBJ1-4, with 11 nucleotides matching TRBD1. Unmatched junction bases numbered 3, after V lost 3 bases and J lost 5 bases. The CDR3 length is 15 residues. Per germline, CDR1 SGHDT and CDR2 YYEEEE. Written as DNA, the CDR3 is TGTGCCAGCAGCTCAGGACAGGGGGCAAATGAAAAACTGTTTTTT. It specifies CASSSGQGANEKLFF.

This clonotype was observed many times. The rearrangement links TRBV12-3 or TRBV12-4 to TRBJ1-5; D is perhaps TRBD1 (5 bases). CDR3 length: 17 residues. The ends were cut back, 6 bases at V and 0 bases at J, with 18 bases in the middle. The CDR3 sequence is CASSPAGGDYSNQPQHF. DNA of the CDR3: TGTGCCAGCAGCCCCGCTGGGGGGGATTATAGCAATCAGCCCCAGCATTTT.

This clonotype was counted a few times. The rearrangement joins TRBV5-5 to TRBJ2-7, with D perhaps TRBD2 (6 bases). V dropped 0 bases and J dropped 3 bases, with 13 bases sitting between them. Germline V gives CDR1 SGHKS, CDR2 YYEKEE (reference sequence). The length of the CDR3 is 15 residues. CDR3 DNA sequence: TGTGCCAGCAGCTTGGCCGGTGGGGGGAACTACGAGCAGTACTTC. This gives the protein CASSLAGGGNYEQYF. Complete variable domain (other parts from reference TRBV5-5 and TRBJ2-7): DAGVTQSPTHLIKTRGQQVTLRCSPISGHKSVSWYQQVLGQGPQFIFQYYEKEERGRGNFPDRFSARQFPNYSSELNVNALLLGDSALYLCASSLAGGGNYEQYFGPGTRLTVT.

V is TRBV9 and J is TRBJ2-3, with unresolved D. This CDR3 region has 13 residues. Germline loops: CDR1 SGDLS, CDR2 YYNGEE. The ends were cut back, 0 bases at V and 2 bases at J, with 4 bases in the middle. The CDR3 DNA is TGTGCCAGCAGCGTAGCTCTCACAGATACGCAGTATTTT. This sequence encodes CASSVALTDTQYF.

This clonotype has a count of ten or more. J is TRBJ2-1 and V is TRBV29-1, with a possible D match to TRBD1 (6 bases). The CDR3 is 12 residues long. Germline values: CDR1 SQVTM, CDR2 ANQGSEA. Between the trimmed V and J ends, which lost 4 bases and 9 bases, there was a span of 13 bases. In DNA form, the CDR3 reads TGCAGCGTTGTGATGGGGGCAACTGAGCAGTTCTTC. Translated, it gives CSVVMGATEQFF.

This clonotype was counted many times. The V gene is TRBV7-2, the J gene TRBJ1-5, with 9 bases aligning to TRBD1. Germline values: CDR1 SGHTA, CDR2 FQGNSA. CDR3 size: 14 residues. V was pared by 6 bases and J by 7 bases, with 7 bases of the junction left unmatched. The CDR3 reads CASSAGTGNQPQHF. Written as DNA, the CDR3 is TGTGCCAGCAGTGCCGGGACAGGGAACCAGCCCCAGCATTTT.

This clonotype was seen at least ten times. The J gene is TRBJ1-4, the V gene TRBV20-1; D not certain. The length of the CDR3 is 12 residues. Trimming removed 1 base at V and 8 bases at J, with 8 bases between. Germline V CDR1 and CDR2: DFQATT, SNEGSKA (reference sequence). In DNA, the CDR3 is TGCAGTGCTAGAGCGTCGTTGGAAAAACTGTTTTTT. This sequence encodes CSARASLEKLFF.

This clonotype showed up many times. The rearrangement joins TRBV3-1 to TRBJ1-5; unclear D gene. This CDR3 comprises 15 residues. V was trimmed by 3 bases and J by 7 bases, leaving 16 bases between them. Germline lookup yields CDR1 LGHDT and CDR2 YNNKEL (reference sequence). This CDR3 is CASSQHGDLGQPQHF. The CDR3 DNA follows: TGTGCCAGCAGCCAGCACGGTGACTTGGGCCAGCCCCAGCATTTT.

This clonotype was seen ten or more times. This CDR3 reads CASSPSTSARVNIQYF. For the CDR3, the DNA is TGTGCCAGCAGCCCCTCGACTAGCGCCCGTGTGAACATTCAGTACTTC. This chain links TRBV9 with TRBJ2-4; 8 bases match TRBD2. The trim removed 4 bases at V and 7 bases at J, leaving 13 bases unmatched. Germline V CDR1 and CDR2: SGDLS, YYNGEE. The CDR3 has 16 residues. Filled out from reference TRBV9 and TRBJ2-4, the complete variable domain reads DSGVTQTPKHLITATGQRVTLRCSPRSGDLSVYWYQQSLDQGLQFLIQYYNGEERAKGNILERFSAQQFPDLHSELNLSSLELGDSALYFCASSPSTSARVNIQYFGAGTRLSVL.

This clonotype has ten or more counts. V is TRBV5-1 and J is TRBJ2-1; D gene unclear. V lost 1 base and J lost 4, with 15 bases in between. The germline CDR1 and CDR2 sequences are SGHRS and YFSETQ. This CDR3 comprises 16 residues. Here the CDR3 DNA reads TGCGCCAGCAGCTTGTTGGGCGGAAATCAATACAATGAGCAGTTCTTC. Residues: CASSLLGGNQYNEQFF.

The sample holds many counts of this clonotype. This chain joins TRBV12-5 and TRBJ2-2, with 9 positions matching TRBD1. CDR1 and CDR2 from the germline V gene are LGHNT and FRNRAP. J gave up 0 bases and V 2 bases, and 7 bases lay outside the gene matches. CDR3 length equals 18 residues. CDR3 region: CASGLYPGTGTNTGELFF. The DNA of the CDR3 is TGTGCTAGTGGTTTGTACCCCGGGACAGGGACGAACACCGGGGAGCTGTTTTTT.

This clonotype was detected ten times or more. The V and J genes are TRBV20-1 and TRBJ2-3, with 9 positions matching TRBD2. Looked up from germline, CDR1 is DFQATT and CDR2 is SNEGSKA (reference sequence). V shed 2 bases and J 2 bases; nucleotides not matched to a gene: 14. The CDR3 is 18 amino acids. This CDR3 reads CSARKFGIAGDHTDTQYF. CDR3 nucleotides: TGCAGTGCTAGAAAATTTGGGATAGCGGGGGACCACACAGATACGCAGTATTTT.

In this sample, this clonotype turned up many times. Here the CDR3 reads CASSLDPNQPQHF. CDR3 nucleotides: TGCGCCAGCAGCCTTGACCCCAATCAGCCCCAGCATTTT. The chain has TRBV5-1 and TRBJ1-5, with no clear D. The CDR3 is made up of 13 amino acids. CDR1 and CDR2 (germline): SGHRS, YFSETQ. V lost 4 bases, J lost 3 bases, and 8 bases lay in between.

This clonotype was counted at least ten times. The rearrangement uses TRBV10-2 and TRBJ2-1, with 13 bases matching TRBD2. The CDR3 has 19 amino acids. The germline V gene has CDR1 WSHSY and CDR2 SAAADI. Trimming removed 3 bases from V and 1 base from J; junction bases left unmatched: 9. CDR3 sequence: CASSEFGGTSGTSYNEQFF. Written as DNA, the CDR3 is TGCGCCAGCAGTGAATTCGGGGGGACTAGCGGGACATCCTACAATGAGCAGTTCTTC.

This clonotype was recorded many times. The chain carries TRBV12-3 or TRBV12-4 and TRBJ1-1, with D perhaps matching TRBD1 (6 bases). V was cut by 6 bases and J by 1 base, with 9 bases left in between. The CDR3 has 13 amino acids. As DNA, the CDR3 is TGTGCCAGCAGCGCACAGGGGAACACTGAAGCTTTCTTT. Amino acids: CASSAQGNTEAFF.

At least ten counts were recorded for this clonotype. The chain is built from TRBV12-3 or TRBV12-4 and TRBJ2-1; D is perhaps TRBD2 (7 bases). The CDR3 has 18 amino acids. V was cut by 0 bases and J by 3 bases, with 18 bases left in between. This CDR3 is CASSLARAAGAVYNEQFF. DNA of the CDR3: TGTGCCAGCAGTTTAGCGCGAGCCGCGGGGGCAGTCTACAATGAGCAGTTCTTC.

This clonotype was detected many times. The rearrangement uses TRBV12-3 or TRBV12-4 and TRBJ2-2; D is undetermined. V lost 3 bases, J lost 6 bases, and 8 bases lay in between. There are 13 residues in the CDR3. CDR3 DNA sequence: TGTGCCAGCAGTTTGTCGACGCCCGGGGAGCTGTTTTTT. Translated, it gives CASSLSTPGELFF.

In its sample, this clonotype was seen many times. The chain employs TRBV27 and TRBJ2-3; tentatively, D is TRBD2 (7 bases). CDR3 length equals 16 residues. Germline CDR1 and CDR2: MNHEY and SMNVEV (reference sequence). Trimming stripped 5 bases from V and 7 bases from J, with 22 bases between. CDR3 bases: TGTGCCAGCAGTCCAAATACGGGGGGACATAGTAATACGCAGTATTTT. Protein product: CASSPNTGGHSNTQYF.

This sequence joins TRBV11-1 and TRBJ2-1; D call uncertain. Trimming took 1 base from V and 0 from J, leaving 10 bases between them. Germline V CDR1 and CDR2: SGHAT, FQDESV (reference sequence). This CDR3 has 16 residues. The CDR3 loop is CASSLEGLSSYNEQFF. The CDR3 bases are TGTGCCAGCAGCTTAGAAGGATTAAGCTCCTACAATGAGCAGTTCTTC.

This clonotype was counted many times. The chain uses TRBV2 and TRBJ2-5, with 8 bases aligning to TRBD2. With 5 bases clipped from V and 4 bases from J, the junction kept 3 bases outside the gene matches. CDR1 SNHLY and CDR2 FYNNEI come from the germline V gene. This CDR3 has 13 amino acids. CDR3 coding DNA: TGTGCCAGCAGTCGCCTAGCGGGAGAGACCCAGTACTTC. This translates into CASSRLAGETQYF.

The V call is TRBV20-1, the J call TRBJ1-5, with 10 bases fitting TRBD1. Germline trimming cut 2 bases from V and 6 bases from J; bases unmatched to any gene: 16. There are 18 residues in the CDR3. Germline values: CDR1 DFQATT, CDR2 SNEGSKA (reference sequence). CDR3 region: CSARNWDRGPGGGQPQHF. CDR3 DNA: TGCAGTGCTAGAAATTGGGACAGGGGCCCGGGGGGCGGTCAGCCCCAGCATTTT.

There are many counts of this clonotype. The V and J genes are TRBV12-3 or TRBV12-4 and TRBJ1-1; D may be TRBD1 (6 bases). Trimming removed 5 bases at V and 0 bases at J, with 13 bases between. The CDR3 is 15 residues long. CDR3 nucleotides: TGTGCCAGCAGTCTCCGGCAGGGGATGAACACTGAAGCTTTCTTT. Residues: CASSLRQGMNTEAFF.

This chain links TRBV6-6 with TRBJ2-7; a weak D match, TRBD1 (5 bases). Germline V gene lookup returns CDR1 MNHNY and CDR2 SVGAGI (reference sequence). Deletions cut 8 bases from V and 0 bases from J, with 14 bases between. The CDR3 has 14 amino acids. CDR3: CASRRQPNSYEQYV. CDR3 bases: TGTGCCAGCCGACGACAGCCTAACTCCTACGAGCAGTACGTC.

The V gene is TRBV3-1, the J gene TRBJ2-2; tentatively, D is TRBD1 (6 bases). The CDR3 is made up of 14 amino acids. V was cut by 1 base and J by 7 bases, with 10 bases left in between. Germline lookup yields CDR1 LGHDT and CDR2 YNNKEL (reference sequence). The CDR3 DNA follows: TGTGCCAGCAGCCAAGGGTCAGGGGTCGGGGAGCTGTTTTTT. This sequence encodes CASSQGSGVGELFF.